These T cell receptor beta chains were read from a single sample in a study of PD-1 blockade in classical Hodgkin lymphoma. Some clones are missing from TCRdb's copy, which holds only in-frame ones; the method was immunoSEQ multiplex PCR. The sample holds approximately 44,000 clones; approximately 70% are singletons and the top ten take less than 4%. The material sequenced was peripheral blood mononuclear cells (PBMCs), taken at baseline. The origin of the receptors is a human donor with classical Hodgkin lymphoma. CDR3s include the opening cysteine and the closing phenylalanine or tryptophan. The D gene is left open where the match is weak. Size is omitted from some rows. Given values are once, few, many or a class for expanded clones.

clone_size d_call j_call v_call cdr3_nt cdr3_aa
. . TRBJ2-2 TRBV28 TGTGCCAGCAGTCAAATCACCGGGACTTTCACAGATCCGAACACCGGGGAGCTGTTTTTT CASSQITGTFTDPNTGELFF
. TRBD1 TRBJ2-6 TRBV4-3 TGCGCCAGCAGCCAAGTGGACAGGGGGCAGGGGGCCAACGTCCTGACTTTC CASSQVDRGQGANVLTF
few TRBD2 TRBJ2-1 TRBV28 TGTGCCAGCAAGTTGTCTAGCGGGAGGAATGAGCAGTTCTTC CASKLSSGRNEQFF
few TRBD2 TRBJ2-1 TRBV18 TGTGCCAGCTCACCCTCCGGCGGGGGCAATGAGCAGTTCTTC CASSPSGGGNEQFF
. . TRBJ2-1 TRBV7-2 TGTGCCAGCAGCTTAAGACAGAGTAGTTACAATGAGCAGTTCTTC CASSLRQSSYNEQFF
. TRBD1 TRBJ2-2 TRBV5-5 TGTGCCAGCAGCTGGGGGACAGGGGGCACCGGGGAGCTGTTTTTT CASSWGTGGTGELFF
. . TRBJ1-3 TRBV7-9 TGTGCCAGCAGCTTAGCTAATAGGCGGAGCTCTGGAAACACCATATATTTT CASSLANRRSSGNTIYF
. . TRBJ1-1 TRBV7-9 TGTGCCAGCAGCTTATCGGTCCGTTCGCCAGAAGCTTTCTTT CASSLSVRSPEAFF
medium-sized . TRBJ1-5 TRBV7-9 TGTGCCAGCAGCCCTACAGGGATCTATAGCAATCAGCCCCAGCATTTT CASSPTGIYSNQPQHF
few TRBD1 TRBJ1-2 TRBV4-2 TGTGCCAGCAGCCAGGGGAGACAGGGAGGAAACTATGGCTACACCTTC CASSQGRQGGNYGYTF
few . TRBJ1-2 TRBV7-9 TGTGCCAGCAGCCAGACGACGGTGAACTATGGCTACACCTTC CASSQTTVNYGYTF
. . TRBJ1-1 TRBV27 TGTGCCTCGGGAATAATGAACACTGAAGCTTTCTTT CASGIMNTEAFF
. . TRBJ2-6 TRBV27 TGTGCCAGCAGCCTGGCCGGACTTGGTTCTGGGGCCAACGTCCTGACTTTC CASSLAGLGSGANVLTF
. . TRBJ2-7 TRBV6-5 TGTGCCAGCAGTTACGGTCGAGGGGAGCAGTACTTC CASSYGRGEQYF
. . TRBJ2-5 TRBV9 TGTGCCAGCAGCGCTCGGGACCAAGAGACCCAGTACTTC CASSARDQETQYF
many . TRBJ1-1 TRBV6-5 TGTGCCAGCAGTTACTCGGGAATTGGCACTGAAGCTTTCTTT CASSYSGIGTEAFF
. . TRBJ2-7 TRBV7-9 TGTGCCAGCAGCCTTAGCACCCAGAGCTCCTACGAGCAGTACTTC CASSLSTQSSYEQYF
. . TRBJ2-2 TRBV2 TGTGCCAGCAGTGACAGGCTGAACACCGGGGAGCTGTTTTTT CASSDRLNTGELFF
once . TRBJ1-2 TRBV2 TGTGCCAGCAGTGACTCAGGGGACGGCTACACCTTC CASSDSGDGYTF
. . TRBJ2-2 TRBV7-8 TGTGCCAGCACTGGGGGCAGGGAAGGGACCGGGGAGCTGTTTTTT CASTGGREGTGELFF
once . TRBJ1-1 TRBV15 TGTGCCACCAGCAGAGGACAGAGCACTGAAGCTTTCTTT CATSRGQSTEAFF
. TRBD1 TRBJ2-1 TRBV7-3 TGTGCCAGCAGCCCGACAGGGGGCCGTTTGAATGAGCAGTTCTTC CASSPTGGRLNEQFF
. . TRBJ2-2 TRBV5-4 TGTGCCAGCAGCGGCGACACCGGGGAGCTGTTTTTT CASSGDTGELFF
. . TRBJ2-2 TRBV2 TGTGCCAGCAATCCCGCAACGAACACCGGGGAGCTGTTTTTT CASNPATNTGELFF
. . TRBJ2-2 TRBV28 TGTGCCAGCAGTTTATCAGGTGCCGGGGAGCTGTTTTTT CASSLSGAGELFF
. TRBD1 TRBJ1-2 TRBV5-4 TGTGCCAGCAGCTTACCGGGACAGGGGGGTGGCTACACCTTC CASSLPGQGGGYTF
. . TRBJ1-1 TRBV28 TGTGCCAGCAGTTTGGGCAGGAGGACTGAAGCTTTCTTT CASSLGRRTEAFF
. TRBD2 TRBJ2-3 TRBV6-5 TGTGCCAGCATGTTAGCGGGGCCAAGCACAGATACGCAGTATTTT CASMLAGPSTDTQYF
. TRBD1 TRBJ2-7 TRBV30 TGTGCCTGGAGTACCGGGACAGGCTCCTACGAGCAGTACTTC CAWSTGTGSYEQYF
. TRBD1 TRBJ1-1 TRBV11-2 TGTGCCAGCAGCTTGGGGACAGGGGTGGAATCTGAAGCTTTCTTT CASSLGTGVESEAFF
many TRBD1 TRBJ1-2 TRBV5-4 TGTGCCAGCAGCTTAGACAGGGATGGATATGGCTACACCTTC CASSLDRDGYGYTF
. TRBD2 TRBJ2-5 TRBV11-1 TGTGCCAGCAGCTTGGGGGGGTACGGGACCCAGTACTTC CASSLGGYGTQYF
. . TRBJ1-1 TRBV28 TGTGCCAGCAGTAAGGGGGGAAGTTTGAACACTGAAGCTTTCTTT CASSKGGSLNTEAFF
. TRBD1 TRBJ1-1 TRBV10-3 TGTGCCATCAGAACAGGGGGCTCGGACACTGAAGCTTTCTTT CAIRTGGSDTEAFF
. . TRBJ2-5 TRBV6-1 TGTGCCAGCAGTGAACCCCAGCCACGGGAGACCCAGTACTTC CASSEPQPRETQYF
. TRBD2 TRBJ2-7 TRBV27 TGTGCCAGCAGTTTACAGAGACTAGCGGGAGTGGGAGGGCTAGGCGAGCAGTACTTC CASSLQRLAGVGGLGEQYF
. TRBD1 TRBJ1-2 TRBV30 TGTGCCTGGGCACCCGGGACAGGGGATGGCTACACCTTC CAWAPGTGDGYTF
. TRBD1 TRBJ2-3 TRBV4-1 TGCGCCAGCAGCCAAGCTCCCGGGACAGGGGTGACAGATACGCAGTATTTT CASSQAPGTGVTDTQYF
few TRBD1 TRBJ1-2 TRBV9 TGTGCCAGCAGCCCGGGACAGGACCATGGCTACACCTTC CASSPGQDHGYTF
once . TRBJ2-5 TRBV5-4 TGTGCCAGCAGCCAGGGTAGTTGGGAGACCCAGTACTTC CASSQGSWETQYF
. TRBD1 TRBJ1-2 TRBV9 TGTGCCAGCAGCGTCGCAGACAGGGTCAGGCCCACCTTC CASSVADRVRPTF
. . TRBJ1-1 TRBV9 TGTGCCAGCAGCGTAGGGATGAACACTGAAGCTTTCTTT CASSVGMNTEAFF
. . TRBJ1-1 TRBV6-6 TGTGCCAGCAGTTACGAAGGGGGGAGCACTGAAGCTTTCTTT CASSYEGGSTEAFF
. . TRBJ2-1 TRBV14 TGTGCCAGCAGCTACGGACGTTATGAGCAGTTCTTC CASSYGRYEQFF
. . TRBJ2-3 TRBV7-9 TGTGCCACCCGTGACAGTGGGACGAATACGCAGTATTTT CATRDSGTNTQYF
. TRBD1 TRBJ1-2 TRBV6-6 TGTGCCAGCGAGAAGGGGGCGCAAGGCTACACCTTC CASEKGAQGYTF
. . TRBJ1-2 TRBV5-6 TGTGCCAGCAGCTTTTCAGGCGGCTACACCTTC CASSFSGGYTF